This T cell receptor (beta chain) was obtained from a study of cytomegalovirus exposure and HLA in healthy donors. As for this clone: What it binds is not known.

PCR primers comprised 60 Vbeta and 13 Jbeta primers. Clones were sequenced by immunoSEQ multiplex PCR, and TCRdb holds only the in-frame ones, with some missing. The sample shows some 240,000 clones, about nine tenths of them seen only once. Study-level findings and limits: What TCR beta sequences reportedly achieved was accurate prediction of HLA-A and HLA-B alleles in most subjects. Immune exposure information comprised only CMV serostatus. Later work showed greater clonal expansion in HLA-associated TCR beta chains than in equally common others. TCR beta V- and J-gene trimming was later associated with a missense DCLRE1C variant.

The CDR3 consists of 21 residues. Germline CDR1 is SGDLS and CDR2 is YYNGEE. Germline trimming cut 0 bases from V and 3 bases from J; bases unmatched to any gene: 22. This sequence originates from a girl aged 2 to 10 in good health and CMV-seronegative. The genes are TRBV9 and TRBJ1-1, with 8 bases lining up with TRBD1. Sequencing was performed on PBMCs. The CDR3, as DNA: TGTGCCAGCAGCGTAGCCCCAGGACAGGGCCTCCCTACGAATGAAGACACTGAAGCTTTCTTT. Translation gives CASSVAPGQGLPTNEDTEAFF.